This note documents a single TCR beta chain sequence. Only in-frame clones appear in the TCRdb table, and some are missing; sequencing was by immunoSEQ multiplex PCR. The repertoire holds tens of thousands of clones, over 70% seen once, with about 2% in the top ten. The data belong to a study of glioma-infiltrating T cells after dendritic cell vaccination. Study information: Glioblastoma patients came from Phase I and II dendritic cell vaccination trials.

Germline V CDR1 and CDR2: SGHRS, YFSETQ. This CDR3 is built from 17 residues. Trimming took 2 bases from V and 6 from J, leaving 20 bases between them. None of the glioblastoma patients had an isocitrate dehydrogenase mutation. The chain links TRBV5-1 to TRBJ1-4, with D maybe TRBD1 (6 bases). The receptor was derived from a human donor with glioblastoma. Specimen: blood, collected before dendritic cell vaccination. CDR3 nucleotides: TGCGCCAGCAGCTTAAACAGGGTTGGGGGACGGGATGAAAAACTGTTTTTT. Translating gives CASSLNRVGGRDEKLFF.